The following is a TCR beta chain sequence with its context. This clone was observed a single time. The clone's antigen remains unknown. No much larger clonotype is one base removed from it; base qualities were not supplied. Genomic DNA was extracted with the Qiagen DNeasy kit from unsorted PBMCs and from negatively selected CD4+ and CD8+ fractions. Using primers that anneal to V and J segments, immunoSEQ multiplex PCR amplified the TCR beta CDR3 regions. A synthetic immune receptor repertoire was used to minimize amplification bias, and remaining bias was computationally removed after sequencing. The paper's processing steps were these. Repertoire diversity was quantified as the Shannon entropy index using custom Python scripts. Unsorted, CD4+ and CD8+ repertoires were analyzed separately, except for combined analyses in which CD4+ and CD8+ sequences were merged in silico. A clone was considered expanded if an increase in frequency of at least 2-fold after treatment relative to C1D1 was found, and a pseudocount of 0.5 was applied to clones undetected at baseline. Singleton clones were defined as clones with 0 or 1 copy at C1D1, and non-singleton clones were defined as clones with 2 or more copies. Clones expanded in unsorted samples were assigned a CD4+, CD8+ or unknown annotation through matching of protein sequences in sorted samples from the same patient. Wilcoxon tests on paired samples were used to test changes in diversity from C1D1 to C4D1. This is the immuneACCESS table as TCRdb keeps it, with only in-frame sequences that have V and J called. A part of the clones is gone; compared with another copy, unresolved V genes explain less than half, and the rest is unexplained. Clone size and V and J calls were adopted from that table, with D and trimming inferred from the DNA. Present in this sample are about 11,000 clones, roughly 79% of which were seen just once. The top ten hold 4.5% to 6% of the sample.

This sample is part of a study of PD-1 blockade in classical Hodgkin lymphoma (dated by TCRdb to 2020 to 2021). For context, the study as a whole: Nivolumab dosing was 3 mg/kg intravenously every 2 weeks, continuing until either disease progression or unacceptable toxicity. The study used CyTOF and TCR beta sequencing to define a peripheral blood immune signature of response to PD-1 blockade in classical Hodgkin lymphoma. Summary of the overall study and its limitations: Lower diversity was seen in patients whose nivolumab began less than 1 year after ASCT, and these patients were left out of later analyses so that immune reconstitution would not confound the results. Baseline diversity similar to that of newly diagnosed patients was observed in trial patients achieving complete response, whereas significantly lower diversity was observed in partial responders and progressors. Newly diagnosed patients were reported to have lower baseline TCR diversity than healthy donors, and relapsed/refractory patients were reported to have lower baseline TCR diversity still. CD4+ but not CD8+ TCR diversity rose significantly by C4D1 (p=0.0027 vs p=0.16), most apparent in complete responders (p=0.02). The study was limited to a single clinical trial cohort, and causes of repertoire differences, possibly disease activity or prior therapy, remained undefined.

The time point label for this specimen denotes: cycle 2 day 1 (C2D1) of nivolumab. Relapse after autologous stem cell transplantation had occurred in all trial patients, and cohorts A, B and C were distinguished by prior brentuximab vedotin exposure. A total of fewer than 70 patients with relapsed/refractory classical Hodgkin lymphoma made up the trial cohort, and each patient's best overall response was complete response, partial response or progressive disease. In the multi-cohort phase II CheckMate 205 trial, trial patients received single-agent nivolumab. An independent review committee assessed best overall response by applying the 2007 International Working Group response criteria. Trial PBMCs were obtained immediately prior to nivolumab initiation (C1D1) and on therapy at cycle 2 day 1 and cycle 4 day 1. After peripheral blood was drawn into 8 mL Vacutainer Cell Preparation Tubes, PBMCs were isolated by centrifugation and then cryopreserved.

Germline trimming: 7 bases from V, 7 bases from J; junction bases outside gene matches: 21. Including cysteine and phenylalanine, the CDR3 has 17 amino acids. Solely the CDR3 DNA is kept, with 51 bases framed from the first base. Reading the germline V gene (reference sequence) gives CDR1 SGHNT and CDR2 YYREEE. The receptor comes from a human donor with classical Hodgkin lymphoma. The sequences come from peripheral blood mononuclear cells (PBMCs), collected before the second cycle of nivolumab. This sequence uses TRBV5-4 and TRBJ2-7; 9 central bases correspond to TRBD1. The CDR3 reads CASGSRGQGSMREEQYF. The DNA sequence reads TGTGCCAGCGGCTCGCGGGGACAGGGATCAATGAGGGAGGAGCAGTACTTC.